This T cell receptor beta chain was sequenced for a study of blood T cell repertoires in COVID-19. Germline values: CDR1 MNHNS, CDR2 SASEGT. Trimming removed 0 bases from V and 4 bases from J, with 16 bases in between. The CDR3 length is 17 residues. Repertoires were generated with immunoSEQ multiplex PCR, while TCRdb's copy carries only in-frame clones and drops some. Among about 320,000 clones listed, roughly nine tenths were seen once. Membership in each cohort depended on participant-reported clinical history. V usage is TRBV6-1 and J usage is TRBJ1-3; a possible D gene is TRBD1 (5 bases). This TCR came from a woman in her thirties who had recovered from COVID-19. Sequencing input: PBMCs or T cells enriched from blood (not recorded which). The CDR3 sequence: CASSEALKAGMGNTIYF. The CDR3 DNA reads TGTGCCAGCAGTGAAGCGCTTAAGGCAGGGATGGGAAACACCATATATTTT.